The T cell receptor beta chain under discussion was sequenced for a study of T cells in localized non-small cell lung cancer. Repertoires were generated with immunoSEQ multiplex PCR, while TCRdb's copy carries only in-frame clones and drops some. The data show 950 to 1,500 clones, roughly 32% seen once. Points from the study as a whole: Compared with tumor, uninvolved adjacent lung displayed greater T cell clonality, ranking highest overall.

Within the sample, this clone is large. Its antigen remains unknown. This sample also contains other DNA sequences that code for the same CDR3. This CDR3 comprises 16 residues. Trimming cost V 0 bases and J 7 bases, with 17 bases left between them. CDR1 is SGDLS and CDR2 is YYNGEE in the germline V gene. The rearrangement uses TRBV9 and TRBJ1-3, with D perhaps matching TRBD1 (6 bases). Here the sequenced sample was normal lung tissue next to the tumor, taken before any cancer treatment. This sequence originates from a female donor over 55 with stage II lung adenocarcinoma. CDR3 sequence reads: CASSVGGGASGNTIYF. Written as DNA, the CDR3 is TGTGCCAGCAGCGTAGGCGGGGGGGCGAGTGGGAACACCATATATTTT. The full variable domain, completed using reference TRBV9 and TRBJ1-3, is DSGVTQTPKHLITATGQRVTLRCSPRSGDLSVYWYQQSLDQGLQFLIQYYNGEERAKGNILERFSAQQFPDLHSELNLSSLELGDSALYFCASSVGGGASGNTIYFGEGSWLTVV.